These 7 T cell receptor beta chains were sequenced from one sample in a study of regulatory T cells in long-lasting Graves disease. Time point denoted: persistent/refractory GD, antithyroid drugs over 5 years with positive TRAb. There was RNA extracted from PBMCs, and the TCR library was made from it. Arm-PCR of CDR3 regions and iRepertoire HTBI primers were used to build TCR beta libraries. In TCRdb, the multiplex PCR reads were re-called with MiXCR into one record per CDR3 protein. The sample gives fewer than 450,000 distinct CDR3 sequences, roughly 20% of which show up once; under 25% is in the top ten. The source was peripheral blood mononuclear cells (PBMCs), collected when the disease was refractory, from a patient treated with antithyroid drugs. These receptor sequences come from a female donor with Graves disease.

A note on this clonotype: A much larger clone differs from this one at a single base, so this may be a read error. CDR3 region: CATTEAGRETQYF. CDR3 coding DNA: TGTGCCACTACGGAGGCAGGAAGAGAGACCCAGTACTTC. The rearrangement links TRBV6-1 to TRBJ2-5; D is perhaps TRBD2 (5 bases). The CDR3 is 13 residues long. The V gene's germline CDR1 is MNHNS and CDR2 SASEGT. V lost 10 bases to trimming and J lost 4 bases, with 16 bases between them.

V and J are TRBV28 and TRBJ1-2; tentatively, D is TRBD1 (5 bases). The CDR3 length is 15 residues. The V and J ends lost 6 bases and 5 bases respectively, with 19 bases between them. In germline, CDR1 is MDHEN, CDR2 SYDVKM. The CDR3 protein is CASSSAGTFGYGYTF. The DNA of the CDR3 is TGTGCCAGCAGCTCCGCCGGGACTTTTGGGTATGGCTACACCTTC.

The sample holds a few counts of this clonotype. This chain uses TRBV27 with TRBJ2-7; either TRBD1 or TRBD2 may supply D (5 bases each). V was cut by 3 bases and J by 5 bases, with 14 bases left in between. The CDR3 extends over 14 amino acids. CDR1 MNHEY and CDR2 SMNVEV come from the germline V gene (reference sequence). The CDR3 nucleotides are TGTGCCAGCAGTTTCCGGGGCCAGGCCCACGAGCAGTACTTC. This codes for CASSFRGQAHEQYF.

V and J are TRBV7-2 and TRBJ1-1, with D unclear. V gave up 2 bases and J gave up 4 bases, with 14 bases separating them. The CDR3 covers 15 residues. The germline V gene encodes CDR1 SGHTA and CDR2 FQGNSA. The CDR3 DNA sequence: TGTGCCAGCAGCTTATCCACAGAGGTGATCACTGAAGCTTTCTTT. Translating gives CASSLSTEVITEAFF. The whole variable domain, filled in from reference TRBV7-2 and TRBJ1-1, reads GAGVSQSPSNKVTEKGKDVELRCDPISGHTALYWYRQSLGQGLEFLIYFQGNSAPDKSGLPSDRFSAERTGGSVSTLTIQRTQQEDSAVYLCASSLSTEVITEAFFGQGTRLTVV.

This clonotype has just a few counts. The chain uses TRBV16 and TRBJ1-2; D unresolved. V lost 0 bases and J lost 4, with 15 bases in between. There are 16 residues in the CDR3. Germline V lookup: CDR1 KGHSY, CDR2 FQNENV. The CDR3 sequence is CASSQSTVHRGYGYTF. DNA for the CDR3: TGTGCCAGCAGCCAATCCACAGTGCACCGGGGCTATGGCTACACCTTC.

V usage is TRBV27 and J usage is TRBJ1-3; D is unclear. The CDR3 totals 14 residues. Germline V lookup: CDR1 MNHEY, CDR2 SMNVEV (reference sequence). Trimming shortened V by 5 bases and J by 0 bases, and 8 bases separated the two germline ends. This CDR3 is CASSNPGSGNTIYF. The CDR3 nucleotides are TGTGCCAGCAGTAATCCGGGCTCTGGAAACACCATATATTTT.

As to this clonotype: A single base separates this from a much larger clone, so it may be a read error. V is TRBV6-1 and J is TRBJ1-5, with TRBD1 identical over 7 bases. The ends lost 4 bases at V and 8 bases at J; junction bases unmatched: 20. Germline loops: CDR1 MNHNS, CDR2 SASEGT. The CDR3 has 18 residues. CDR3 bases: TGTGCCAGCAGTGGAAGGGGCGTGACAGGGACACATCAAGAGCCCCAGCATTTT. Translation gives CASSGRGVTGTHQEPQHF.